Included here is one TCR beta chain sequence, with context. Its antigen is as yet unknown. These data originate in a study of T cells in Graves' hyperthyroidism and ophthalmopathy. Whole-study results and caveats: Most thyroid clonotypes with frequency above 0.001 were detected in blood.

This CDR3 contains 13 residues. In germline, CDR1 is MNHEY, CDR2 SMNVEV (reference sequence). After removal of 8 bases from V and 5 bases from J, the junction contained 1 base not matched to a gene. Hyperthyroidism, newly diagnosed and lasting under 2 months, affected patients aged 18 to 65. Clinical symptoms, serum thyroxine, TRAb, thyroid ultrasound and orbital computed tomography informed diagnoses. Blood was obtained at the first hyperthyroidism diagnosis, which preceded any ophthalmopathy symptoms. RNA transcripts gave rise to amplified TCR beta CDR3 regions. HTBI primers drove first-round RT-PCR of the TCR CDR3. TCRdb fed the multiplex PCR reads into MiXCR, producing one record per CDR3 protein. The table shows 250,000 or so distinct CDR3 sequences, with 15% occurring only once.

The chain joins TRBV27 to TRBJ2-3, with 13 bases identical to TRBD2. The TCR was taken from a woman aged 45-59 years with Graves' hyperthyroidism that later progressed to Graves' ophthalmopathy. The material sequenced was blood. CDR3 nucleotides: TGTGCCAGCGGGACTAGCGGGATAGATACGCAGTATTTT. This codes for CASGTSGIDTQYF.